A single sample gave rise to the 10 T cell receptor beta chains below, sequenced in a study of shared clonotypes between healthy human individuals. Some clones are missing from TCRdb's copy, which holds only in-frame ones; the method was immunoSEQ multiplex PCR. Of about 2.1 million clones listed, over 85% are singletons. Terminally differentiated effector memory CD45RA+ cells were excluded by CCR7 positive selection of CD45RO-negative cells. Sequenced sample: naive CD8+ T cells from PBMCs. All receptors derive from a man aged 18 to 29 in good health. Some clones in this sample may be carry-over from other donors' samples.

The CDR3 spells CASSPRLSHEQYF. The CDR3 DNA is TGTGCCAGCAGTCCCAGGCTATCCCACGAGCAGTACTTC. This rearrangement joins TRBV28 to TRBJ2-7; D is unclear. Germline V CDR1 and CDR2: MDHEN, SYDVKM. V lost 5 bases, J lost 5 bases, and 13 bases lay in between. This CDR3 is built from 13 residues.

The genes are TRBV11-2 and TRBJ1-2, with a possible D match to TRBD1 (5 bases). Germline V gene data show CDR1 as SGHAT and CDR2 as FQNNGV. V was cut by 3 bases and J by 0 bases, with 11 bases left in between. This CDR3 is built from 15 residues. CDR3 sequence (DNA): TGTGCCAGCAGCTTCCGGGACGGAGCTAACTATGGCTACACCTTC. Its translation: CASSFRDGANYGYTF. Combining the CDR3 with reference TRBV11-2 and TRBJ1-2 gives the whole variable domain EAGVAQSPRYKIIEKRQSVAFWCNPISGHATLYWYQQILGQGPKLLIQFQNNGVVDDSQLPKDRFSAERLKGVDSTLKIQPAKLEDSAVYLCASSFRDGANYGYTFGSGTRLTVV.

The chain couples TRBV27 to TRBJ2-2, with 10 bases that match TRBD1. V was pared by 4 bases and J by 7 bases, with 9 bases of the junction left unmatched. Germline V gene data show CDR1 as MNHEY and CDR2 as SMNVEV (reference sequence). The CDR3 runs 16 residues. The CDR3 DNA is TGTGCCAGCAGTTCGACAGGGGGCGCGACTGGCGGGGAGCTGTTTTTT. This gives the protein CASSSTGGATGGELFF.

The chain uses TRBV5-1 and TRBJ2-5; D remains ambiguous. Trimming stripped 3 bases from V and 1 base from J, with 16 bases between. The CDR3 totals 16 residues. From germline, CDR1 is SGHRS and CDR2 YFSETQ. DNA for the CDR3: TGCGCCAGCAGCTCCCCCTCTACCCGAATCCAAGAGACCCAGTACTTC. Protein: CASSSPSTRIQETQYF.

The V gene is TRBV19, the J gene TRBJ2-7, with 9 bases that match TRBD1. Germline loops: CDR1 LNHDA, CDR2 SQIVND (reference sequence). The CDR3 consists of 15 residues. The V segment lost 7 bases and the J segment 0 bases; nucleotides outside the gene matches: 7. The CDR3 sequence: CASTLGQGYSYEQYF. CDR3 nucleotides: TGTGCCAGTACCCTGGGACAGGGTTACTCCTACGAGCAGTACTTC.

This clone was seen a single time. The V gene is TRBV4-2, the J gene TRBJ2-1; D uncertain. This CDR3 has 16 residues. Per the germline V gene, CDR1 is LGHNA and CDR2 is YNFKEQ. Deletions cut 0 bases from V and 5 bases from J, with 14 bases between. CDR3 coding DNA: TGTGCCAGCAGCCAAGAATATGACGTCTACAACAATGAGCAGTTCTTC. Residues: CASSQEYDVYNNEQFF.

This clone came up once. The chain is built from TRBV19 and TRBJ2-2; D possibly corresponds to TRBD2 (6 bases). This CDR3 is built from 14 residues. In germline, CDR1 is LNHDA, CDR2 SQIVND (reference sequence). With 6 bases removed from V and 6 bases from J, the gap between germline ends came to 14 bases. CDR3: CASRSLASSGELFF. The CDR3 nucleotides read TGTGCCAGTAGGTCCCTAGCGTCCTCCGGGGAGCTGTTTTTT.

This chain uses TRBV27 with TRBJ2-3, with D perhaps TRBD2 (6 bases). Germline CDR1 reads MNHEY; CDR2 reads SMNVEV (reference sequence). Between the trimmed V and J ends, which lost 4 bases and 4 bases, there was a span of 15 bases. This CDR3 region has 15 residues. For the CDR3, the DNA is TGTGCCAGCAGTTCCCCGCTAGCGACCCCAGATACGCAGTATTTT. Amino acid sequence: CASSSPLATPDTQYF.

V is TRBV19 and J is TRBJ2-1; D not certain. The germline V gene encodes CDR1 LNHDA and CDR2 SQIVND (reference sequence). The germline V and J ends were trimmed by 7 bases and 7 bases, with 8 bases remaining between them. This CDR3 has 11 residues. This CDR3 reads CASMETNEQFF. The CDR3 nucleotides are TGTGCCAGTATGGAAACTAATGAGCAGTTCTTC.

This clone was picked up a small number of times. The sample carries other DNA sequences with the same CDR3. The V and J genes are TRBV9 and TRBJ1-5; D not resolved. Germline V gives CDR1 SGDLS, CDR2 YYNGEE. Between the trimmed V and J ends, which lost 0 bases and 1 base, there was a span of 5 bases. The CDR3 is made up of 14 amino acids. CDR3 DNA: TGTGCCAGCAGCGTAGCAGACAGCAATCAGCCCCAGCATTTT. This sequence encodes CASSVADSNQPQHF.